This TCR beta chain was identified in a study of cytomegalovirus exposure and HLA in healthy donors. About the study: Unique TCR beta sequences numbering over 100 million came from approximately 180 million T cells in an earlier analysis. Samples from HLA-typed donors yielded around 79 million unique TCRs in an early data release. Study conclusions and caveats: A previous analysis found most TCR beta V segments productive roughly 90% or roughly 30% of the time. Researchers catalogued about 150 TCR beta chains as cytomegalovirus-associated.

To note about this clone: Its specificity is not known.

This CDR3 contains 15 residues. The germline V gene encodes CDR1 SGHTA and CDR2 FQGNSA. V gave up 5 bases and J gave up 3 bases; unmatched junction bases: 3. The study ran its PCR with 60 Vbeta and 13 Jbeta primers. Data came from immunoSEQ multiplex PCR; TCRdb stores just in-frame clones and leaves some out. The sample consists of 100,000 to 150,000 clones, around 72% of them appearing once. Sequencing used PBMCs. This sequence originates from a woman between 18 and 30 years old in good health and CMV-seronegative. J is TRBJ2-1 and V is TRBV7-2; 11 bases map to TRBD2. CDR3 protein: CASSPTSGNYNEQFF. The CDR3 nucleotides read TGTGCCAGCAGCCCGACTAGCGGGAACTACAATGAGCAGTTCTTC.